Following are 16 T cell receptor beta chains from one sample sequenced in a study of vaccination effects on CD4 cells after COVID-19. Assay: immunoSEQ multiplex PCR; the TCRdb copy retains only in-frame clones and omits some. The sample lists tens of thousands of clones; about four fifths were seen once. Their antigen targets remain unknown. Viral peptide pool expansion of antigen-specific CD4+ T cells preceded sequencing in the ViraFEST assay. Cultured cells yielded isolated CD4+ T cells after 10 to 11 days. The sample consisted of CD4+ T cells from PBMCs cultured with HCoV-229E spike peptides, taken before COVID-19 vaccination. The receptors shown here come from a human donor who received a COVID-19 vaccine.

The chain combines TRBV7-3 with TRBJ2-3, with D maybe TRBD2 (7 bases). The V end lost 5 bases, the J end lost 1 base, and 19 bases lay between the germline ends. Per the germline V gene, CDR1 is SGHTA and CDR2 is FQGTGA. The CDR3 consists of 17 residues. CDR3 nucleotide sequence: TGTGCCAGCAGCACCTCCCGGGGGGCGGGAGGCACAGATACGCAGTATTTT. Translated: CASSTSRGAGGTDTQYF.

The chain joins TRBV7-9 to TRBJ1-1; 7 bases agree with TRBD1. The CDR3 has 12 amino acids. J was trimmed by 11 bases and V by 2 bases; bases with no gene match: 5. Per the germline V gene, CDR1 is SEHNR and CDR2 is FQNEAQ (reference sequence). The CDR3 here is CASSLRQGDAFF. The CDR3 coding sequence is TGTGCCAGCAGCTTACGGCAGGGGGATGCTTTCTTT. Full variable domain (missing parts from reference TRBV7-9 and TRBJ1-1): DTGVSQNPRHKITKRGQNVTFRCDPISEHNRLYWYRQTLGQGPEFLTYFQNEAQLEKSRLLSDRFSAERPKGSFSTLEIQRTEQGDSAMYLCASSLRQGDAFFGQGTRLTVV.

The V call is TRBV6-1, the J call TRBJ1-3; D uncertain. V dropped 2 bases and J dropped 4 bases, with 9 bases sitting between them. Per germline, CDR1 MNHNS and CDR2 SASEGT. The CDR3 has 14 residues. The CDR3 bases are TGTGCCAGCAGTGAATTCGTCAGGGGAAACACCATATATTTT. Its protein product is CASSEFVRGNTIYF.

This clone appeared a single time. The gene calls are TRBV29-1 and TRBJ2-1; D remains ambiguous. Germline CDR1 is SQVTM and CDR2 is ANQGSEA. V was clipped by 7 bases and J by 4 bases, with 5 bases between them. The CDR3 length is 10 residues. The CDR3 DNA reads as TGCAGCGCCGAATACAATGAGCAGTTCTTC. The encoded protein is CSAEYNEQFF.

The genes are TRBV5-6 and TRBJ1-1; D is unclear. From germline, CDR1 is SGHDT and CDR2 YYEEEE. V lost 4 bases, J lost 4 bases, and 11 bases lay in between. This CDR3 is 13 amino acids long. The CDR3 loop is CASSPTMGTEAFF. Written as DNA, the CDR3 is TGTGCCAGCAGCCCTACTATGGGCACTGAAGCTTTCTTT.

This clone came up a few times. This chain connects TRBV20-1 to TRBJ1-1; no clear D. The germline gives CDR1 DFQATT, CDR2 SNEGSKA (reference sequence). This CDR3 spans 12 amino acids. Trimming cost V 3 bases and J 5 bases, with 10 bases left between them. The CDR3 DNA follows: TGCAGTGCTAGTGGAGGGAGAACTGAAGCTTTCTTT. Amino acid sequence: CSASGGRTEAFF.

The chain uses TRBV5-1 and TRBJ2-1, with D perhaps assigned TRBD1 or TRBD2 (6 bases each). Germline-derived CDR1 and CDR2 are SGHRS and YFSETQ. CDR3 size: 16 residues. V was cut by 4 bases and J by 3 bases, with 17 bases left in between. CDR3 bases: TGCGCCAGCAGCGGAGTGGGGGGCGGATACTACAATGAGCAGTTCTTC. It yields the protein CASSGVGGGYYNEQFF.

The CDR3 reads CASSSGNGYTF. CDR3 nucleotides: TGTGCCAGCAGTTCCGGGAATGGCTACACCTTC. V is TRBV28 and J is TRBJ1-2; D is unclear. Trimming shortened V by 4 bases and J by 6 bases, and 6 bases separated the two germline ends. This CDR3 is built from 11 residues. Looked up from germline, CDR1 is MDHEN and CDR2 is SYDVKM.

In DNA form, the CDR3 reads TGTGCCAGCAGCTTAAATTCGGGGTCGGGCTACACCTTC. The encoded protein is CASSLNSGSGYTF. This chain uses TRBV7-2 with TRBJ1-2; D gene ambiguous. The CDR3 has 13 amino acids. The V end lost 2 bases, the J end lost 8 bases, and 12 bases lay between the germline ends. From germline, CDR1 is SGHTA and CDR2 FQGNSA.

As DNA, the CDR3 is TGTGCCAGCAGGCTAGGGGCTGAAGCTTTCTTT. Protein sequence: CASRLGAEAFF. The rearrangement uses TRBV25-1 and TRBJ1-1; D might be TRBD1 (5 bases). Trimming took off 6 bases at V and 6 bases at J, with 8 bases between the two ends. The CDR3 spans 11 residues. In germline, CDR1 is MGHDK, CDR2 SYGVNS. The full variable domain, completed using reference TRBV25-1 and TRBJ1-1, is EADIYQTPRYLVIGTGKKITLECSQTMGHDKMYWYQQDPGMELHLIHYSYGVNSTEKGDLSSESTVSRIRTEHFPLTLESARPSHTSQYLCASRLGAEAFFGQGTRLTVV.

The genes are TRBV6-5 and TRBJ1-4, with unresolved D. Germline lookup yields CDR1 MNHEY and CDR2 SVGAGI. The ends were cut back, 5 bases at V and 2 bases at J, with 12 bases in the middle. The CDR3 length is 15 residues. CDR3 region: CASSPLYPTNEKLFF. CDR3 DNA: TGTGCCAGCAGTCCGCTGTACCCGACTAATGAAAAACTGTTTTTT.

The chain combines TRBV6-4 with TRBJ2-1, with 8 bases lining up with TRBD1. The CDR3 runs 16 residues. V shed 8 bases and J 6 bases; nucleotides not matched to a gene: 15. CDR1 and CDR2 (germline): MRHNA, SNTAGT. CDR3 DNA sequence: TGTGCCAGCTCCCGACACCCGCAGGGGGCGACCAATGAGCAGTTCTTC. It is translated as CASSRHPQGATNEQFF.

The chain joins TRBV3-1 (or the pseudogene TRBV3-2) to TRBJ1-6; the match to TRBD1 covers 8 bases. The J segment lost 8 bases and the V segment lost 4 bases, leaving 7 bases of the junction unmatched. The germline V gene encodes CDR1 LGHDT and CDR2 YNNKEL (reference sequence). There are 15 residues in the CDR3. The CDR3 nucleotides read TGTGCCAGCAGCCTCTCGGACAGGGTGCATTCACCCCTCCACTTT. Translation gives CASSLSDRVHSPLHF.

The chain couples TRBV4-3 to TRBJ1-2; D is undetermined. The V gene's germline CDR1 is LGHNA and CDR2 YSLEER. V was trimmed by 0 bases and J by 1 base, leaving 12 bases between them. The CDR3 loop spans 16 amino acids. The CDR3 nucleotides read TGCGCCAGCAGCCAAGATTCGGTCAGCGATAACTATGGCTACACCTTC. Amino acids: CASSQDSVSDNYGYTF.

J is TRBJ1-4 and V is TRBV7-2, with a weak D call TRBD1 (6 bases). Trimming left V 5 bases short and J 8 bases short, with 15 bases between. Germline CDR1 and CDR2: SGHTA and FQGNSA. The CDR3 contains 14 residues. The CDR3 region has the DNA TGTGCCAGCAGCGGAGGGGGGAGAGAAGAAAAACTGTTTTTT. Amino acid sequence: CASSGGGREEKLFF.

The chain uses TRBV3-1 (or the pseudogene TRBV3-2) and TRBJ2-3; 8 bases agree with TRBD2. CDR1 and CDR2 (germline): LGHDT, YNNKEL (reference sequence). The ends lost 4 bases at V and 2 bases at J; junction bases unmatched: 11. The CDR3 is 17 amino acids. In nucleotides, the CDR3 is TGTGCCAGCAGCCGAGAGACTAGCGCCCTTCTCACAGATACGCAGTATTTT. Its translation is CASSRETSALLTDTQYF.